This passage covers 28 T cell receptor beta chains from one sample sequenced in a study of T cell repertoires in cytomegalovirus infection. TCRdb passed the reads through MiXCR, listing each CDR3 protein once. This sample carries about 450,000 distinct CDR3 sequences, approximately 31% of them seen once, and the ten largest clones take approximately 13%. Material: PBMCs. These receptors were collected from a human donor in good health (CMV status not recorded). Some clones in this sample may be carry-over from other donors' samples.

This clonotype was detected ten times or more. This sequence joins TRBV7-6 and TRBJ1-3; D gene uncertain. CDR3 length: 15 residues. From germline, CDR1 is SGHVS and CDR2 FNYEAQ. The V end lost 5 bases, the J end lost 0 bases, and 11 bases lay between the germline ends. CDR3 protein: CASSDPRASGNTIYF. The CDR3 DNA follows: TGTGCCAGCAGCGACCCCCGGGCCTCTGGAAACACCATATATTTT.

The rearrangement joins TRBV2 to TRBJ2-5; the D is unclear. V lost 2 bases, J lost 2 bases, and 9 bases lay in between. CDR1 is SNHLY and CDR2 is FYNNEI in the germline V gene. This CDR3 is 14 amino acids long. The CDR3 nucleotides are TGTGCCAGCAGTGAATGGGTACTACAAGAGACCCAGTACTTC. Translation: CASSEWVLQETQYF.

The table lists this clonotype with many counts. This chain uses TRBV28 with TRBJ2-1; a weak D match, TRBD2 (7 bases). V was trimmed by 5 bases and J by 4 bases, leaving 18 bases between them. Germline V gene data show CDR1 as MDHEN and CDR2 as SYDVKM. This CDR3 contains 16 residues. The CDR3 loop is CASSPLRGAGYNEQFF. The CDR3 nucleotides read TGTGCCAGCAGTCCCTTACGGGGGGCAGGATACAATGAGCAGTTCTTC.

This chain links TRBV28 with TRBJ2-6, with D perhaps TRBD1 (5 bases). The V and J ends lost 5 bases and 0 bases respectively, with 8 bases between them. Germline CDR1 is MDHEN and CDR2 is SYDVKM. This CDR3 has 15 amino acids. CDR3 bases: TGTGCCAGCAGTCCGACAGACTCTGGGGCCAACGTCCTGACTTTC. This sequence encodes CASSPTDSGANVLTF.

V gene TRBV10-2 combines with J gene TRBJ1-5, with D possibly matching TRBD1 (5 bases). The germline V gene encodes CDR1 WSHSY and CDR2 SAAADI. The ends were cut back, 1 base at V and 10 bases at J, with 8 bases in the middle. This CDR3 contains 12 residues. In nucleotides, the CDR3 is TGCGCCAGCAGTGAGTTACAGGCCCCCCAGCATTTT. This sequence encodes CASSELQAPQHF.

V is TRBV12-3 or TRBV12-4 and J is TRBJ1-1; possible D gene TRBD1, 5 bases. The CDR3 has 11 amino acids. Between the trimmed V and J ends, which lost 5 bases and 8 bases, there was a span of 9 bases. CDR3 amino acids: CASSTWTEAFF. The DNA for the CDR3 is TGTGCCAGCAGTACCTGGACAGAAGCTTTCTTT.

V and J are TRBV5-1 and TRBJ2-3; tentative D call: TRBD2 (6 bases). The CDR3 covers 14 residues. Germline loops: CDR1 SGHRS, CDR2 YFSETQ. Trimming stripped 4 bases from V and 2 bases from J, with 11 bases between. In DNA, the CDR3 is TGCGCCAGCAGCGGGCTAGCGAACACAGATACGCAGTATTTT. As protein: CASSGLANTDTQYF.

The V and J genes are TRBV7-6 and TRBJ2-5, with D possibly called TRBD1 or TRBD2 (5 bases each). Germline V gene sequence: CDR1 SGHVS, CDR2 FNYEAQ. The CDR3 extends over 14 amino acids. The V end lost 3 bases, the J end lost 5 bases, and 13 bases lay between the germline ends. CDR3 DNA sequence: TGTGCCAGCAGCTTGGGGGTAATAAGCGAGACCCAGTACTTC. It encodes CASSLGVISETQYF.

This clonotype was observed a few times. J is TRBJ1-5 and V is TRBV20-1; TRBD1 aligns across 9 bases. Trimming removed 5 bases from V and 0 bases from J; junction bases left unmatched: 5. Germline V gene lookup returns CDR1 DFQATT and CDR2 SNEGSKA (reference sequence). This CDR3 region has 15 residues. The DNA of the CDR3 is TGCAGTGCTTCGACAGGGGGGTATAGCAATCAGCCCCAGCATTTT. Encoded protein: CSASTGGYSNQPQHF.

The V gene is TRBV7-9, the J gene TRBJ2-2; TRBD1 is a possible D gene (7 bases). The CDR3 runs to 17 residues. The germline V gene has CDR1 SEHNR and CDR2 FQNEAQ (reference sequence). V was clipped by 5 bases and J by 5 bases, with 21 bases between them. The CDR3, as DNA: TGTGCCAGCAGCCCCAACCAGGGGGGCGTATCGACCGGGGAGCTGTTTTTT. Translating it yields CASSPNQGGVSTGELFF.

The V call is TRBV19, the J call TRBJ2-7; D gene ambiguous. Germline V gene sequence: CDR1 LNHDA, CDR2 SQIVND (reference sequence). The length of the CDR3 is 12 residues. Trimming removed 5 bases at V and 4 bases at J, with 9 bases between. The CDR3 region has the DNA TGTGCCAGTAGTCACAACATGTACGAGCAGTACTTC. This translates into CASSHNMYEQYF. Combining the CDR3 with reference TRBV19 and TRBJ2-7 gives the whole variable domain DGGITQSPKYLFRKEGQNVTLSCEQNLNHDAMYWYRQDPGQGLRLIYYSQIVNDFQKGDIAEGYSVSREKKESFPLTVTSAQKNPTAFYLCASSHNMYEQYFGPGTRLTVT.

The chain links TRBV6-5 to TRBJ1-1; D remains ambiguous. The CDR3 is 15 amino acids. Trimming cost V 0 bases and J 4 bases, with 12 bases left between them. Germline CDR1 is MNHEY and CDR2 is SVGAGI. The CDR3 loop reads CASSYSIWGSTEAFF. The CDR3 DNA sequence: TGTGCCAGCAGTTACTCTATCTGGGGATCCACTGAAGCTTTCTTT.

This clonotype occurred a few times. V and J are TRBV11-1 and TRBJ1-2; TRBD1 is a possible D gene (5 bases). This CDR3 is 16 amino acids long. Trimming took 1 base from V and 6 from J, leaving 18 bases between them. Germline V gene sequence: CDR1 SGHAT, CDR2 FQDESV (reference sequence). The CDR3 spells CASSLEGPETLDGYTF. CDR3 bases: TGTGCCAGCAGCTTAGAGGGACCTGAGACCCTCGATGGCTACACCTTC.

V and J are TRBV4-2 and TRBJ1-4, with D unclear. Germline CDR1 and CDR2: LGHNA and YNFKEQ. V gave up 0 bases and J gave up 8 bases, with 10 bases separating them. The CDR3 runs 14 residues. The CDR3 loop is CASSQDRSGEKLFF. In nucleotides, the CDR3 is TGTGCCAGCAGCCAAGATCGAAGTGGGGAAAAACTGTTTTTT.

This rearrangement joins TRBV4-3 to TRBJ1-6, with D maybe TRBD1 (5 bases). V lost 4 bases to trimming and J lost 6 bases, with 22 bases between them. The CDR3 covers 18 residues. Germline V gene sequence: CDR1 LGHNA, CDR2 YSLEER. In nucleotides, the CDR3 is TGCGCCAGCAGCCTAGGGGTGGGGGAGGGGCCGTCTAATTCACCCCTCCACTTT. Encoded protein: CASSLGVGEGPSNSPLHF.

V usage is TRBV7-6 and J usage is TRBJ2-7; TRBD1 agrees at 8 bases. The CDR3 totals 15 residues. In germline, CDR1 is SGHVS, CDR2 FNYEAQ. V gave up 5 bases and J gave up 2 bases; unmatched junction bases: 8. CDR3 residues: CASSPRGQVTYEQYF. DNA of the CDR3: TGTGCCAGCAGCCCCCGGGGACAGGTAACCTACGAGCAGTACTTC.

This clonotype has a count of ten or more. J is TRBJ2-1 and V is TRBV5-6, with 7 bases that match TRBD2. The germline V gene encodes CDR1 SGHDT and CDR2 YYEEEE. This CDR3 spans 15 amino acids. J lost 1 base, V lost 5 bases, and 6 bases had no gene match. CDR3 sequence reads: CASRPGLGSYNEQFF. CDR3 sequence (DNA): TGTGCCAGCAGACCTGGACTAGGTTCCTACAATGAGCAGTTCTTC.

This clonotype was recorded a few times. The CDR3 region is CASSRDRGLLNTEAFF. DNA of the CDR3: TGTGCCAGCAGTAGGGACAGGGGGCTACTGAACACTGAAGCTTTCTTT. The chain is built from TRBV6-2 or TRBV6-3 and TRBJ1-1; TRBD1 matches 12 bases. Trimming took 5 bases from V and 0 from J; bases not matched to a gene: 4. This CDR3 is 16 amino acids long. In germline, CDR1 is MNHEY, CDR2 SVGEGT.

This clonotype was recorded once. A much bigger clone sits one base away, suggesting this may be a read error. The chain links TRBV7-2 to TRBJ1-2; D perhaps matches TRBD1 (5 bases). Germline loops: CDR1 SGHTA, CDR2 FQGNSA. The CDR3 totals 13 residues. For the CDR3, the DNA is TGTGCCAGCAGCTTACCAGGGAAAGTTGGCTCCACCTTC. Translated: CASSLPGKVGSTF.

This clonotype was detected only a few times. The J gene is TRBJ1-1, the V gene TRBV6-5; a possible D gene is TRBD1 (5 bases). This CDR3 region has 13 residues. Germline loops: CDR1 MNHEY, CDR2 SVGAGI. Trimming shortened V by 4 bases and J by 7 bases, and 13 bases separated the two germline ends. This chain's CDR3 is CASSLGLSGEAFF. CDR3 bases: TGTGCCAGCAGTTTGGGACTTTCTGGTGAAGCTTTCTTT.

This clonotype was detected a few times. The CDR3 region is CSARTGPNTEAFF. The CDR3 DNA is TGCAGTGCTAGAACCGGACCTAACACTGAAGCTTTCTTT. The chain couples TRBV20-1 to TRBJ1-1; D is unresolved. The V end lost 2 bases, the J end lost 2 bases, and 9 bases lay between the germline ends. The CDR3 has 13 residues. Germline CDR1 DFQATT, CDR2 SNEGSKA (reference sequence).

This clonotype turned up a few times. The chain joins TRBV15 to TRBJ2-3; D is perhaps TRBD2 (5 bases). With 1 base removed from V and 2 bases from J, the gap between germline ends came to 7 bases. CDR3 length: 14 amino acids. Germline CDR1 is LNHNV and CDR2 is YYDKDF (reference sequence). The chain's CDR3 is CATSRVGDTDTQYF. Here the CDR3 DNA reads TGTGCCACCAGCAGAGTGGGAGACACAGATACGCAGTATTTT. Full variable domain (outside the CDR3, taken from reference TRBV15 and TRBJ2-3): DAMVIQNPRYQVTQFGKPVTLSCSQTLNHNVMYWYQQKSSQAPKLLFHYYDKDFNNEADTPDNFQSRRPNTSFCFLDIRSPGLGDTAMYLCATSRVGDTDTQYFGPGTRLTVL.

This clonotype was found a few times. V usage is TRBV15 and J usage is TRBJ1-2, with 8 positions matching TRBD1. The germline gives CDR1 LNHNV, CDR2 YYDKDF (reference sequence). V lost 3 bases, J lost 7 bases, and 7 bases stayed unmatched. There are 14 residues in the CDR3. CDR3 coding DNA: TGTGCCACCAGCAGGAAAAATCAGGGGGCTGGCTACACCTTC. This translates into CATSRKNQGAGYTF.

This clonotype turned up a few times. This chain joins TRBV4-1 and TRBJ2-1; 7 bases are shared with TRBD2. The V and J ends lost 5 bases and 5 bases, in that order; junction bases with no gene match: 9. The length of the CDR3 is 15 residues. Germline V CDR1 and CDR2: MGHRA, YSYEKL. The CDR3 loop reads CASSTGGPINNEQFF. The CDR3 DNA sequence: TGCGCCAGCAGCACGGGGGGACCGATAAACAATGAGCAGTTCTTC.

V gene TRBV9 combines with J gene TRBJ2-1, with 7 bases fitting TRBD2. The CDR3 is 15 amino acids. J was trimmed by 8 bases and V by 4 bases; bases with no gene match: 12. In germline, CDR1 is SGDLS, CDR2 YYNGEE. CDR3 DNA: TGTGCCAGCAGCCTGGGGGGGGGGGTGTCGGATGAGCAGTTCTTC. Encoded protein: CASSLGGGVSDEQFF.

The V call is TRBV12-3 or TRBV12-4, the J call TRBJ2-3; TRBD2 agrees at 8 bases. The CDR3 is made up of 21 amino acids. Trimming took 6 bases from V and 2 from J; bases not matched to a gene: 25. CDR3 bases: TGTGCCAGCAGCGGACTAGCAGAATCCGTAGCGTCAGCGGACGACACAGATACGCAGTATTTT. Translated: CASSGLAESVASADDTDTQYF.

This clonotype was found a few times. The gene calls are TRBV7-9 and TRBJ1-1, with 8 bases matching TRBD1. Germline V gene sequence: CDR1 SEHNR, CDR2 FQNEAQ (reference sequence). CDR3 length equals 16 residues. Trimming took 0 bases from V and 4 from J; bases not matched to a gene: 7. Written as DNA, the CDR3 is TGTGCCAGCAGCTTAGCGGGGCAGGGGGCTGGCACTGAAGCTTTCTTT. Protein product: CASSLAGQGAGTEAFF.

The chain joins TRBV20-1 to TRBJ2-3; 12 bases agree with TRBD2. V lost 6 bases to trimming and J lost 3 bases; unmatched junction nucleotides: 10. Looked up from germline, CDR1 is DFQATT and CDR2 is SNEGSKA (reference sequence). CDR3 size: 16 residues. The CDR3 nucleotides read TGCAGTGCAACTAGCGGGGGGCCCCCATTTACAGATACGCAGTATTTT. Protein: CSATSGGPPFTDTQYF.